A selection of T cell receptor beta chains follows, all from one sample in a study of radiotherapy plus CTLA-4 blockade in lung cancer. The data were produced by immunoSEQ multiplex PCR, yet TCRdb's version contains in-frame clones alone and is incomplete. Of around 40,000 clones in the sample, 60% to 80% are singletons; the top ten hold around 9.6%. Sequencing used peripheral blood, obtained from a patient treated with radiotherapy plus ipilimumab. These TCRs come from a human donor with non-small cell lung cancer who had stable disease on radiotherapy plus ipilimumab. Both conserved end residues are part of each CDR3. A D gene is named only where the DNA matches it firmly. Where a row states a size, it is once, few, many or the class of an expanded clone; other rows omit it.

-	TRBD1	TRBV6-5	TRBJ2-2	TGTGCCAGCAGGCGACAGGGCTTGACCGGGGAGCTGTTTTTT	CASRRQGLTGELFF
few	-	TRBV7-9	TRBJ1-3	TGTGCCAGCAGCCGTACAGGGACCTCTGGAAACACCATATATTTT	CASSRTGTSGNTIYF
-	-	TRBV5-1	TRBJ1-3	TGCGCCAGCAGCTTTGACTTTTCTGGAAACACCATATATTTT	CASSFDFSGNTIYF
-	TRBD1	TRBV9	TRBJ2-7	TGTGCCAGCAGCGTAGGGGGACAGGGGTCCGAGCAGTACTTC	CASSVGGQGSEQYF
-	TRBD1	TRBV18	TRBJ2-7	TGTGCCAGCTCACCACTACTCGGGACAGGGGAGGGCGAGCAGTACTTC	CASSPLLGTGEGEQYF
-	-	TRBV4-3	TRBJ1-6	TGCGCCAGCAGCCAGATTAGGAGTTCACCCCTCCACTTT	CASSQIRSSPLHF
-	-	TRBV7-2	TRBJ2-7	TGTGCCAGCAGCTTAGCATTAGTCTCAGGGGCCCTCGAGCAGTACTTC	CASSLALVSGALEQYF
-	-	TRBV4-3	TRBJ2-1	TGCGCCAGCAGCCAGTACGGGGTAAATGAGCAGTTCTTC	CASSQYGVNEQFF
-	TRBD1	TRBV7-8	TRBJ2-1	TGTGCCAGCAGTCCCGGGACAGGGGGCTATGAGCAGTTCTTC	CASSPGTGGYEQFF
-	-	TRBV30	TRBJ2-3	TGTGCCTGGAGTGTAAGGACAGCCACAGATACGCAGTATTTT	CAWSVRTATDTQYF
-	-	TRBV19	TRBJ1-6	TGTGCCAGTAGTAAAGACGGGACTCAGAGCTCCTATAATTCACCCCTCCACTTT	CASSKDGTQSSYNSPLHF
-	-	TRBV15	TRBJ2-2	TGTGCCACCAGAAGGGGGGGGGACACCGGGGAGCTGTTTTTT	CATRRGGDTGELFF
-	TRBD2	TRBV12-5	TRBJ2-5	TGTGCTAGTGGTCCGGGGGGGATCCAAGAGACCCAGTACTTC	CASGPGGIQETQYF
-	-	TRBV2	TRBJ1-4	TGTGCCAGCAGTGAAGCCAGGGCAGGGTACAAACTGTTTTTT	CASSEARAGYKLFF
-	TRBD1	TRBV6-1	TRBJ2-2	TGTGCCAGCAGGAATACAGGGGTGGCCACCGGGGAGCTGTTTTTT	CASRNTGVATGELFF
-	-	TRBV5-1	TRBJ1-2	TGCGCCAGCAGCTTGGGTACAGGGCCCATCTATGGCTACACCTTC	CASSLGTGPIYGYTF
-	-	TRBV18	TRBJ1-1	TGTGCCAGCTCACCGGTTTGGGGAGGCACTGAAGCTTTCTTT	CASSPVWGGTEAFF
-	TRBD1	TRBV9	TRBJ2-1	TGTGCCAGCAGCCAGGCCGGGACAGTTCACTACAATGAGCAGTTCTTC	CASSQAGTVHYNEQFF
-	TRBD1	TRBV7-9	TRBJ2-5	TGTGCCAGCAGCTCCGGGACAGGGGAGACCCAGTACTTC	CASSSGTGETQYF
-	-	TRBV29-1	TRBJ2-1	TGCAGCGTTGAAGGCGGGATCGGAGAGCAGTTCTTC	CSVEGGIGEQFF
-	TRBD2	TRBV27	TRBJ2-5	TGTGCCAGCAGTGAATTGCGGGGGGCAGAGACCCAGTACTTC	CASSELRGAETQYF
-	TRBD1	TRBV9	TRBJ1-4	TGTGCCAGCAGCGTAGAAGACAGGGGTAATGAAAAACTGTTTTTT	CASSVEDRGNEKLFF
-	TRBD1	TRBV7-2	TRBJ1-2	TGTGCCAGCAGCTTAACAGGGACAGTACGCGGCTACACCTTC	CASSLTGTVRGYTF
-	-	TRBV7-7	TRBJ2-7	TGTGCCAGCAGCCGCAGATATGCGGCCTACGAGCAGTACTTC	CASSRRYAAYEQYF
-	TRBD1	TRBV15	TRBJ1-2	TGTGCCACCAGCAGAGTGACACAGGGGATCTATGGCTACACCTTC	CATSRVTQGIYGYTF
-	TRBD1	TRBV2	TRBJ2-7	TGTGCCAGCAGGAAGACAGGGGACAGCCACGAGCAGTACTTC	CASRKTGDSHEQYF
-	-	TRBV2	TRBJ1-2	TGTGCCAGCATTTACAGGGAATCCAACTATGGCTACACCTTC	CASIYRESNYGYTF
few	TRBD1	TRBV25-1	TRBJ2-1	TGTGCCAGCAGTGGTCGACAGGGGGGACAAAATGAGCAGTTCTTC	CASSGRQGGQNEQFF
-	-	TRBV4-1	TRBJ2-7	TGCGCCAGCAGCCGAGACAGGGGTAGCGGGGGATCCTACGAGCAGTACTTC	CASSRDRGSGGSYEQYF
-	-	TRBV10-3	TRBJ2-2	TGTGCCATCAGTGTGGGTCGGACAGCCGGTCCCGGGGAGCTGTTTTTT	CAISVGRTAGPGELFF
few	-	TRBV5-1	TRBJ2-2	TGCGCCAGCAGCTTGGCGGGGGCGAACACCGGGGAGCTGTTTTTT	CASSLAGANTGELFF
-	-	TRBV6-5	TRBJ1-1	TGTGCCAGCAGTTACGGGGGGAAGGGATACACTGAAGCTTTCTTT	CASSYGGKGYTEAFF